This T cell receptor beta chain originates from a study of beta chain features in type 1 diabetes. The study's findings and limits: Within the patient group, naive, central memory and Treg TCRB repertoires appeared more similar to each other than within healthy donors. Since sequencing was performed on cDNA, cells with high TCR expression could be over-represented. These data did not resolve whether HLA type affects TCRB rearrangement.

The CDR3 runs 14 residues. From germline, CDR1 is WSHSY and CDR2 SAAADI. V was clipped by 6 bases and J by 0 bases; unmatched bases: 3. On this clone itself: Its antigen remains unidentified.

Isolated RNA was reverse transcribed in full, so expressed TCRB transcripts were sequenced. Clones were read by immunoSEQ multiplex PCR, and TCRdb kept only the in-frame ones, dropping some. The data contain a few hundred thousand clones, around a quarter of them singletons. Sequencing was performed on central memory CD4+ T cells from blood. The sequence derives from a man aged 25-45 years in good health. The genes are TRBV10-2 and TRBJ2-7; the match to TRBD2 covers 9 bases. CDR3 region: CASRETSGSYEQYF. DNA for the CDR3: TGCGCCAGCAGGGAGACTAGCGGCTCCTACGAGCAGTACTTC.